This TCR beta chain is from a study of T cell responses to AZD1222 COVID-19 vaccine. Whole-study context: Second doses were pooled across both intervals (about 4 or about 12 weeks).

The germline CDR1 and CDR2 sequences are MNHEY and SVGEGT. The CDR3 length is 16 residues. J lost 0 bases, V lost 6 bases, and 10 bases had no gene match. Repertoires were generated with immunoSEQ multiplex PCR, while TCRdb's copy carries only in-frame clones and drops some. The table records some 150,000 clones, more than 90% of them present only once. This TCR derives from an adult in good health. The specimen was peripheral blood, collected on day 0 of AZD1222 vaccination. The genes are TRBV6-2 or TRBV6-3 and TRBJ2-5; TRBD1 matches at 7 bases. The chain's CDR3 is CASSKDRTTHQETQYF. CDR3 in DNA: TGTGCCAGCAGCAAGGACAGGACAACTCACCAAGAGACCCAGTACTTC.